This T cell receptor (beta chain) stems from a study of blood T cell repertoires in COVID-19. About the study: Whether acute or convalescent, the COVID-19 samples came from the United States, Italy and Spain. Nucleic acid was either cDNA or gDNA, and it came from T cells, B-cell-depleted T cells, or PBMCs.

Germline-derived CDR1 and CDR2 are LNHDA and SQIVND (reference sequence). This CDR3 has 14 residues. Unmatched junction bases numbered 6, after V lost 4 bases and J lost 7 bases. As originally analysed: Using reference gene primer amplification, nucleated cell counts were estimated. Profiling relied on immunoSEQ multiplex PCR, and the TCRdb table lists in-frame clones only, not all of them. The V and J calls and clone size come from that table; D and trimming were worked out from the DNA. The sample has about 110,000 clones, 87% seen once. This chain joins TRBV19 and TRBJ2-7, with 11 bases lining up with TRBD1. This TCR was recovered from a human donor in a cohort sampled during active COVID-19. The source material was peripheral blood. In DNA, the CDR3 is TGTGCCAGTAGTACACGGGACAGGGGGATGGAGCAGTACTTC. This codes for CASSTRDRGMEQYF.